The 2 T cell receptor beta chains presented below share a single source sample, sequenced in a study of breast tumors, draining lymph nodes, adjacent tissues. The lymph nodes were axillary draining lymph nodes from breast cancer patients. TCRdb re-called the multiplex PCR reads through MiXCR, storing one row per CDR3 protein. The sample records 100,000 or so distinct CDR3 sequences, 21% being singletons. The sample comprised axillary lymph node tissue. Receptor source: a female donor with breast cancer. Some clones in this sample may be carry-over from other donors' samples.

This clonotype was recorded once. The chain is built from TRBV27 and TRBJ1-2, with a tentative D call TRBD1 (6 bases). The length of the CDR3 is 16 residues. Deletions cut 3 bases from V and 6 bases from J, with 20 bases between. Germline V gene lookup returns CDR1 MNHEY and CDR2 SMNVEV (reference sequence). The DNA for the CDR3 is TGTGCCAGCAGTTTTATTGGGGGAGGGGGGGTGAATGGCTACACCTTC. This sequence encodes CASSFIGGGGVNGYTF.

On this clonotype: The CDR3 ends on some other residue instead of the conserved phenylalanine or tryptophan, so this is likely a read error. The chain couples TRBV7-2 to TRBJ2-7, with D possibly matching TRBD1 (6 bases). This CDR3 is 18 amino acids long. CDR1 is SGHTA, CDR2 FQGNSA, per germline. CDR3 residues: CASSLAIPTGPLLYKQYL. DNA of the CDR3: TGTGCCAGCAGCTTAGCCATTCCCACAGGGCCCCTACTCTACAAGCAGTACCTC.